This T cell receptor beta chain was documented in a study of Ad26.COV2.S vaccination and SARS-CoV-2 variants (dated by TCRdb to about 2021). Background for the entire study: Donors in the vaccine arm were drawn from COV1001, a phase I-IIa trial of Ad26.COV2.S in healthy adults that was multicentre, randomized, double-blind and placebo-controlled. Ad26.COV2.S was administered intramuscularly at a dose of 5x10^10 or 1x10^11 viral particles, either as one shot or as two shots given 56 days apart. TCRbeta repertoire sequencing served as the tool for gauging how specific and how broad the SARS-CoV-2-reactive T cell receptors were following Ad26.COV2.S vaccination. A total of around 32 samples were included in the TCR-sequenced set, comprising some 20 Ad26.COV2.S vaccine recipients, 5 placebo recipients and 8 SARS-CoV-2 convalescent individuals. Participants in the trial were split at random into five groups of five each, receiving low-dose or high-dose Ad26.COV2.S once or twice, or else placebo on both occasions. Blinding of investigators to trial group allocation was maintained during experiments and outcome assessment.

The immunoSEQ Assay was used to sequence TCRbeta CDR3 regions. After extraction, genomic DNA underwent amplification by bias-controlled multiplex PCR, followed by high-throughput sequencing. On the study's bioinformatics: To quantify the absolute abundance of every unique TCRbeta CDR3 region, sequences were collapsed and filtered. Usable DNA was measured by amplifying reference genes present in all nucleated cells, and TCRbeta template counts were normalized to that usable DNA to estimate T cell fraction. Repertoire TCRs were annotated as SARS-CoV-2-specific by exact matching of V gene, CDR3 amino acid sequence and J gene to a known reactive TCR set. The reference SARS-CoV-2 TCR set was derived from MIRA and filtered for enrichment in COVID-19-positive ImmuneCODE repertoires, a step that removed public or cross-reactive TCRs. Using the MIRA antigens, annotated TCRs were further analysed by specific ORF or by position within an ORF. Breadth was defined as annotated unique rearrangements over total unique productive rearrangements; depth was the summed frequency of those rearrangements. Two-sided Wilcoxon rank-sum tests were used to compare TCR breadth between groups. In its TCRdb copy, this immuneACCESS table keeps in-frame sequences only and misses some clones. Where compared with another copy, unresolved V genes explain less than half of these, and the others have no known cause. V, J and clone size derive from that table, while D and trimming were established from the DNA sequence. In this sample the table shows about 480,000 clones, around nine tenths of which occur a single time. The ten largest clonotypes hold over 10% of the sample.

What the research found in general, with its limitations: Higher spike-specific TCR breadth was observed in Ad26.COV2.S recipients than in placebo recipients (P = 0.0014). Non-spike TCR breadth was comparable between vaccine and placebo recipients, consistent with the vaccine containing only spike. After vaccination, substantial breadth of spike-specific CD8+ and CD4+ T cell responses was reported. The study was not powered for comparison of responses between vaccine doses or regimens. According to the authors, total T cell responses may have been underestimated by the TCR breadth and depth analyses.

This specimen's treatment or condition label, interpreted: some 19 received Ad26.COV2.S at low or high dose, single or two shots; five or six received placebo; per-sample allocation not given. For vaccine and placebo recipients, repertoires were sequenced using samples collected on day 63 after the first injection. In Cohort 1b, 25 to 30 adults aged 18-55 years were enrolled at a single site in Boston, USA, between 29 July and 7 August 2020. Ad26.COV2.S was a replication-incompetent adenovirus type 26 vector expressing a prefusion-stabilized SARS-CoV-2 spike protein from the original Wuhan strain. In regard to this clone: The antigen it binds to is not known. Base qualities were left out, and no much larger clone turns up one base away.

There are 14 amino acids in the CDR3, from cysteine to phenylalanine inclusive. CDR3 DNA is the only sequence kept; it has 42 bases, read in frame from the first base. At the junction V is shortened by 5 bases and J by 5 bases, with 13 bases in between. As encoded in the germline V gene, CDR1 is MGHDK while CDR2 is SYGVNS. Recombination connected TRBV25-1 to TRBJ1-5, and TRBD1 may be the D gene, going by 6 matching bases. Specimen: peripheral blood, collected in a trial of Ad26.COV2.S vaccine versus placebo. The TCR originated in a person between 18 and 65 years old who received the Ad26.COV2.S COVID-19 vaccine or a placebo. The nucleotide sequence reads as follows: TGTGCCAGCAGTCACTCAGGGGTGTATCAGCCCCAGCATTTT. Its translation is CASSHSGVYQPQHF.